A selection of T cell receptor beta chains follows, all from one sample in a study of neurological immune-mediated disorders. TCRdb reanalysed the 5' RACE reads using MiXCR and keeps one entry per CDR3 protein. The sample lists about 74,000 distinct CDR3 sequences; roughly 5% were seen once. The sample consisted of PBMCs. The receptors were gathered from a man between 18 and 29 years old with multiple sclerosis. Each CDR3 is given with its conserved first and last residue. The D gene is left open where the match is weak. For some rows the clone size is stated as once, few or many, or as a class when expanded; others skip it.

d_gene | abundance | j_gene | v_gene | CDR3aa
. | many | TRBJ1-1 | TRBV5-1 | CASSLGYTDLNTEAFF
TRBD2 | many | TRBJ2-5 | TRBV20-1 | CSAESGGPPAQYF
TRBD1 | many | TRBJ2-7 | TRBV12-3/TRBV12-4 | CASTNRDRVFYEQYF
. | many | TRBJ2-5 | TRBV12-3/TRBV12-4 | CASSPKTGMVGGPSETQYF
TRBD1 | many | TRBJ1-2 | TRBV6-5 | CASLGTGGAGGYGYTF
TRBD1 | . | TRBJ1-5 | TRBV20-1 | CSARNPLGTGAKEPQNF
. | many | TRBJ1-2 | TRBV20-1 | CSARDRREGSYTF
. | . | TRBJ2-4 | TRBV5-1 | CASSLVGQIAKKIQYF
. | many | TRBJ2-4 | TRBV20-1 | CSARDRVETKNIQYF
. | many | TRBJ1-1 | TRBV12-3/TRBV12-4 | CASGLGGTEAFF
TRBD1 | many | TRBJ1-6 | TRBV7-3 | CASSLGQGDPNSPLHF
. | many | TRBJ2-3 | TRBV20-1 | CSARDGQVRDTQYF
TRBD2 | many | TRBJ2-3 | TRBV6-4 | CASSHPGGGATDTQYF
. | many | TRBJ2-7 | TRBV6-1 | CASSELISDSYEQYF
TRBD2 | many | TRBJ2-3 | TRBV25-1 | CASSPRGGSTDTQYF
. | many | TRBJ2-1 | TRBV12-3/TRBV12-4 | CASMYNEQFF
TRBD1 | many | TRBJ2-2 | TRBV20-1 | CSAREPGQASGELFF
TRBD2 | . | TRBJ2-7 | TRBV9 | CASSVSGRVSYEQYF
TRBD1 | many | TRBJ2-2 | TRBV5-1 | CASSLTGENTGELFF
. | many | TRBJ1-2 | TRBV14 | CASSNTVNYGYTF
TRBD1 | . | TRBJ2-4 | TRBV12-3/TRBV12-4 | CASTRGLTGAKKIQYF
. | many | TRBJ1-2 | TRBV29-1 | CSVEEGDLATWLFAQHGYTF
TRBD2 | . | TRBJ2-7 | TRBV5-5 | CASSVGWGRAGLSPEQYF
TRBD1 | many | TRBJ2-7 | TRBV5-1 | CASNAGGYLGPDEQYF
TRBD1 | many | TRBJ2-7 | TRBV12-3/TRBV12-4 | CASSTTGAQYF
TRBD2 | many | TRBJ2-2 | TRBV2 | CASSEELADDGDTGELFF
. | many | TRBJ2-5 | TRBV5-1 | CASSLSTVQETQYF
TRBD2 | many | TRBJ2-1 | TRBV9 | CASSARLAGGHNEQFF
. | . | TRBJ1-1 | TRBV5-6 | CASSPGTFRGKGNTEAFF
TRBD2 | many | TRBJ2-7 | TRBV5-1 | CASTLTSGRVEQYF
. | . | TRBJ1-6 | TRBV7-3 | CASSLLGFLNSPLNF
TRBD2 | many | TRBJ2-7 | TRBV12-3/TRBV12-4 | CASSLAAGAGDEQYF
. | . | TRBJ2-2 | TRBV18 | CASSPQSSVNTGELFF
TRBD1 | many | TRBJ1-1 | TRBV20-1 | CSAKPGGAHTEAFF
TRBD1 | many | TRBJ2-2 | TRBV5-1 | CASTRDRVNTGELFF
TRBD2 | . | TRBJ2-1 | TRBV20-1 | CSADSGGGYNEQFF
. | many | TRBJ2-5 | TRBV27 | CASSLSAEGETQYF
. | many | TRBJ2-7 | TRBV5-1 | CASSWDSSYEQYF
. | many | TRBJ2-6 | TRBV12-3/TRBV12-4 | CASKSGGANVLTF
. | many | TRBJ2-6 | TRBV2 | CASKSSGANVLTF
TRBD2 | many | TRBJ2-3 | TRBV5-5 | CASIAGSTDTQYF
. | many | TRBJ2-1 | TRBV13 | CASSLEGRNEQFF
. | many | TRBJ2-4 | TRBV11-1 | CASSPLQGAKNIQYF
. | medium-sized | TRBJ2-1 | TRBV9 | CASSAADSYNEQFF
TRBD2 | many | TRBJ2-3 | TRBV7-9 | CASSAGDAGLSTDTQYF
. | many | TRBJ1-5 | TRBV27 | CASSSANRQPQNF
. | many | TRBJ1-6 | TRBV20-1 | CSASRVFRSYNSPLHF
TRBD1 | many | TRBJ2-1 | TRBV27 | CASSPLPGQGKDEQFF
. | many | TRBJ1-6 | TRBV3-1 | CASSQDGVSNNSPLHF
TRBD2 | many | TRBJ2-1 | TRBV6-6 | CASREREGRYEQFF
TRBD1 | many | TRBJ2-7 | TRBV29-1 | CSVRQGIYEQYF
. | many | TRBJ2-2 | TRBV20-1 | CSAPGVTGELFF
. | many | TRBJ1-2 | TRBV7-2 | CASSNFQGTNYGYTF
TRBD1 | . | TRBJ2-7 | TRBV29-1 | CSAATGKRKEQYF